What follows describes a single TCR beta chain. The antigen remains undetermined. TCRB transcripts that were expressed got sequenced, as all of the isolated RNA had been reverse transcribed. Only in-frame clones appear in the TCRdb table, and some are missing; sequencing was by immunoSEQ multiplex PCR. The profile shows approximately 730,000 clones, roughly 13% of them singletons. These data come from a study of beta chain features in type 1 diabetes. Points from the study as a whole: Type 1 diabetes patients had TCRB CDR3s that were shorter (moderately but significantly so) in all four CD4+ subsets.

The CDR3 covers 14 residues. Germline V gene lookup returns CDR1 MNHNS and CDR2 SASEGT. With 1 base removed from V and 1 base from J, the gap between germline ends came to 7 bases. Sequencing input: naive CD4+ T cells from blood. The sequence was collected from a man aged 18-30 years with type 1 diabetes. The V and J genes are TRBV6-1 and TRBJ1-1; no firm D call. CDR3 loop: CASSEVPGNTEAFF. CDR3 DNA sequence: TGTGCCAGCAGTGAAGTACCGGGGAACACTGAAGCTTTCTTT.